One sample yielded the 27 T cell receptor beta chains listed below, sequenced in a study of T cells expressing NK-cell markers (TCRdb year 2020). The library came from 5' RACE. Data came from an Illumina HiSeq 2000. Once TCRdb had reprocessed the reads, it stored one entry per CDR3 protein sequence and supplied no DNA. The sample table records 500,000 to 700,000 distinct CDR3 sequences. Approximately 3.6% of the sample rests with the top ten. Sequencing was performed on blood T cells: a sorted CD56 or NKG2C T cell subset, CD4+ or CD8+ T cells, or bulk PBMC T cells (not recorded which). The origin of the receptors is a man between 18 and 29 years old in good health. Donor details come from another sample of the same person, matched by shared clones.

The rearrangement uses TRBV18 and TRBJ2-1; the TCRdb call, TRBD1, lacks DNA for checking. Germline CDR1 and CDR2: KGHSH and LQKENI. CDR3 size: 17 residues. This chain's CDR3 is CASSPRTATKGFNEQFF.

The J gene is TRBJ2-5, the V gene TRBV9; TCRdb indicates TRBD2, and absent DNA this call remains unverified. This CDR3 is 15 amino acids long. CDR1 is SGDLS, CDR2 YYNGEE, per germline. The CDR3 loop reads CASSATSGKVETQYF.

This chain uses TRBV28 with TRBJ2-2. The CDR3 has 13 residues. Germline assignment: CDR1 MDHEN and CDR2 SYDVKM. The CDR3 reads CASSQVAVPTLFF.

This chain joins TRBV7-9 and TRBJ2-3; TCRdb selects TRBD1, and the lack of DNA leaves this call unchecked. CDR1 and CDR2 from the germline V gene are SEHNR and FQNEAQ (reference sequence). There are 17 residues in the CDR3. The CDR3 loop is CASSLADGGRNTDTQYF.

This chain uses TRBV10-3 with TRBJ1-2; there is no DNA to check the TCRdb D call of TRBD1. Germline V gives CDR1 ENHRY, CDR2 SYGVKD. The CDR3 consists of 19 residues. The CDR3 sequence: CAIRPGTGVKGASNYGYTF.

The chain links TRBV2 to TRBJ2-1; the D gene TCRdb calls, TRBD2, cannot be checked with no DNA. The CDR3 has 18 amino acids. The germline CDR1 and CDR2 sequences are SNHLY and FYNNEI. The CDR3 reads CASMGGLAGATTLNEQFF.

V and J are TRBV20-1 and TRBJ1-5. The CDR3 consists of 15 residues. Germline lookup yields CDR1 DFQATT and CDR2 SNEGSKA (reference sequence). This CDR3 is CSAKEAPYSNQPQHF.

The chain employs TRBV5-1 and TRBJ2-1. Germline CDR1 and CDR2: SGHRS and YFSETQ. The length of the CDR3 is 13 residues. CDR3 sequence reads: CASSLDSYNEQFF. Full variable domain (remainder filled in from reference TRBV5-1 and TRBJ2-1): KAGVTQTPRYLIKTRGQQVTLSCSPISGHRSVSWYQQTPGQGLQFLFEYFSETQRNKGNFPGRFSGRQFSNSRSEMNVSTLELGDSALYLCASSLDSYNEQFFGPGTRLTVL.

The chain couples TRBV27 to TRBJ1-6; TCRdb's assignment of TRBD1 cannot be checked, as there is no DNA. Germline V gene lookup returns CDR1 MNHEY and CDR2 SMNVEV (reference sequence). The CDR3 totals 15 residues. CDR3 loop: CASSSLVTGSSPLHF.

The chain combines TRBV20-1 with TRBJ2-1; lacking DNA, the TRBD2 call made by TCRdb goes unchecked. The length of the CDR3 is 13 residues. The germline V gene encodes CDR1 DFQATT and CDR2 SNEGSKA (reference sequence). The CDR3 is CSASSLVRNEQFF.

The rearrangement links TRBV12-3 or TRBV12-4 to TRBJ2-7; there is no DNA to check the TCRdb D call of TRBD2. CDR3 size: 15 residues. CDR3 loop: CASSLSVAGVSEQYF.

This sequence joins TRBV5-8 and TRBJ2-1; the D call from TCRdb, TRBD1, cannot be confirmed without DNA. Germline V lookup: CDR1 SGHTS, CDR2 YDEGEE. This CDR3 region has 14 residues. The CDR3 sequence: CASSFSQGRDEQFF.

The chain recombines TRBV9 with TRBJ2-1; TCRdb calls TRBD2, which cannot be checked without DNA. CDR1 SGDLS and CDR2 YYNGEE come from the germline V gene. The CDR3 extends over 13 amino acids. The CDR3 loop reads CASSVDGGGEQFF.

The CDR3: CASSVGVVNSPLHF. The rearrangement joins TRBV9 to TRBJ1-6. Germline V gene lookup returns CDR1 SGDLS and CDR2 YYNGEE. The length of the CDR3 is 14 residues.

The chain uses TRBV5-5 and TRBJ1-3; absent DNA, TCRdb's TRBD1 call cannot be checked. The CDR3 consists of 14 residues. Germline loops: CDR1 SGHKS, CDR2 YYEKEE (reference sequence). The CDR3 spells CASSSTGYGNTIYF.

This chain joins TRBV5-1 and TRBJ2-3; checking the TCRdb D call of TRBD2 is not possible without DNA. Germline V lookup: CDR1 SGHRS, CDR2 YFSETQ. There are 17 residues in the CDR3. CDR3 loop: CASSLLKAGGPTDTQYF.

The chain links TRBV2 to TRBJ2-4; TCRdb reports TRBD2, a call that lacks DNA to check it against. The V gene's germline CDR1 is SNHLY and CDR2 FYNNEI. The CDR3 is 15 residues long. The CDR3 loop is CASSPRGRARNIQYF.

The J gene is TRBJ1-2, the V gene TRBV2; the D call from TCRdb, TRBD1, cannot be confirmed without DNA. The CDR3 spans 14 residues. CDR1 and CDR2 from the germline V gene are SNHLY and FYNNEI. Here the CDR3 reads CASMGQERNYGYTF.

This chain joins TRBV27 and TRBJ1-1; without DNA, the TCRdb call of TRBD1 cannot be checked. The CDR3 totals 15 residues. Germline-derived CDR1 and CDR2 are MNHEY and SMNVEV (reference sequence). CDR3 region: CASRTQGAGNTEAFF.

V is TRBV29-1 and J is TRBJ1-2. The CDR3 has 13 amino acids. The germline CDR1 and CDR2 sequences are SQVTM and ANQGSEA. The CDR3: CSVILRENYGYTF. Complete variable domain (other parts from reference TRBV29-1 and TRBJ1-2): SAVISQKPSRDICQRGTSLTIQCQVDSQVTMMFWYRQQPGQSLTLIATANQGSEATYESGFVIDKFPISRPNLTFSTLTVSNMSPEDSSIYLCSVILRENYGYTFGSGTRLTVV.

V gene TRBV24-1 combines with J gene TRBJ1-1; TCRdb returns TRBD1, unconfirmable since there is no DNA. CDR1 and CDR2 (germline): KGHDR, SFDVKD. There are 12 residues in the CDR3. CDR3 in amino acids: CATSARRGEAFF.

The rearrangement uses TRBV4-3 and TRBJ2-4; TCRdb names TRBD1, which stays unverified in the absence of DNA. CDR1 is LGHNA, CDR2 YSLEER, per germline. CDR3 size: 14 residues. This CDR3 is CASSQGFRANIQYF.

The chain recombines TRBV6-2 or TRBV6-3 with TRBJ2-3; TCRdb gives TRBD1 as the D gene, but with no DNA this cannot be confirmed. CDR1 and CDR2 (germline): MNHEY, SVGEGT. The CDR3 is made up of 15 amino acids. CDR3 region: CASSPWTTSTDTQYF.

The chain links TRBV29-1 to TRBJ2-2; the TCRdb call, TRBD2, lacks DNA for checking. Germline CDR1 SQVTM, CDR2 ANQGSEA. The CDR3 loop spans 16 amino acids. This CDR3 reads CSVGGLAGVAAGELFF.

The chain has TRBV12-3 or TRBV12-4 and TRBJ1-2; the D call of TRBD1 rests on TCRdb alone, since no DNA is present to check it. This CDR3 has 14 residues. CDR3 in amino acids: CASSPLQGHYGYTF.

This chain connects TRBV9 to TRBJ2-1. The CDR3 spans 16 residues. CDR1 and CDR2 from the germline V gene are SGDLS and YYNGEE. The CDR3 loop is CASSVDPTIDYNEQFF.

This chain uses TRBV4-1 with TRBJ2-5; the TRBD1 assignment by TCRdb is unverifiable without DNA. Germline values: CDR1 MGHRA, CDR2 YSYEKL. This CDR3 contains 18 residues. The CDR3 here is CASSHPGTGGAPQETQYF.